The 32 T cell receptor beta chains listed next were all sequenced from one sample in a study of PD-1 blockade in classical Hodgkin lymphoma. Assay used: immunoSEQ multiplex PCR; TCRdb lists only in-frame clones, some missing. The sample has 50,000 or so clones, just under 75% seen once; the top ten hold roughly 15%. Each patient experienced a relapse that followed autologous stem cell transplantation, and brentuximab vedotin exposure varied. This sample comprised peripheral blood mononuclear cells (PBMCs), obtained before the second cycle of nivolumab. These receptors all stem from a human donor with classical Hodgkin lymphoma.

This clone has only a few counts. The chain employs TRBV10-3 and TRBJ2-1, with 8 bases lining up with TRBD2. Germline V gene data show CDR1 as ENHRY and CDR2 as SYGVKD. J lost 0 bases, V lost 7 bases, and 5 bases had no gene match. The length of the CDR3 is 15 residues. Here the CDR3 reads CAITTSGSSYNEQFF. The CDR3 bases are TGTGCCATCACCACGAGCGGGAGCTCCTACAATGAGCAGTTCTTC.

The V and J genes are TRBV6-5 and TRBJ1-3; TRBD1 agrees at 8 bases. The CDR3 totals 15 residues. Unmatched junction bases numbered 5, after V lost 4 bases and J lost 3 bases. Germline lookup yields CDR1 MNHEY and CDR2 SVGAGI. CDR3 protein: CASSSDRGYGNTIYF. CDR3 in DNA: TGTGCCAGCAGTTCCGACAGGGGATATGGAAACACCATATATTTT.

The V gene is TRBV4-1, the J gene TRBJ2-1, with TRBD2 matching 7 bases. Looked up from germline, CDR1 is MGHRA and CDR2 is YSYEKL. The CDR3 spans 14 residues. With V trimmed by 5 bases and J by 3 bases, 4 bases remained unmatched. The CDR3 protein is CASSGAGVYNEQFF. The CDR3 coding sequence is TGCGCCAGCAGCGGGGCGGGAGTCTACAATGAGCAGTTCTTC.

The chain carries TRBV30 and TRBJ1-2; 7 nucleotides agree with TRBD1. V lost 2 bases and J lost 4; bases outside the gene matches: 4. CDR1 and CDR2 (germline): GTSNPN, SVGIG (reference sequence). The length of the CDR3 is 13 residues. This CDR3 reads CAWSMGQLYGYTF. The CDR3 DNA reads TGTGCCTGGAGTATGGGACAGCTCTATGGCTACACCTTC.

This clone was detected once. This sequence joins TRBV15 and TRBJ2-4; D may be TRBD1 (5 bases). CDR3 length: 17 residues. With 0 bases removed from V and 1 base from J, the gap between germline ends came to 13 bases. The germline V gene encodes CDR1 LNHNV and CDR2 YYDKDF (reference sequence). The chain's CDR3 is CATSRDQGTDAKNIQYF. The CDR3 coding sequence is TGTGCCACCAGCAGAGATCAGGGTACGGACGCCAAAAACATTCAGTACTTC.

Comment on this clone: The same CDR3 can be traced to other DNA sequences in this sample. This chain links TRBV6-1 with TRBJ1-1, with a weak D call TRBD1 (5 bases). This CDR3 contains 13 residues. Per germline, CDR1 MNHNS and CDR2 SASEGT. Trimming removed 9 bases at V and 0 bases at J, with 11 bases between. CDR3 bases: TGTGCCAGTCGGGCGGGGGTGAACACTGAAGCTTTCTTT. Its protein is CASRAGVNTEAFF.

This clone was detected only a few times. The CDR3 DNA reads as TGCGCCAGCAGGGCTAGCCTCCACGAGCAGTACTTC. As protein: CASRASLHEQYF. J is TRBJ2-7 and V is TRBV5-1; weak D call: TRBD2 (5 bases). The CDR3 contains 12 residues. The germline CDR1 and CDR2 sequences are SGHRS and YFSETQ. V was pared by 5 bases and J by 5 bases, with 11 bases between. The full variable domain, its missing parts supplied by reference TRBV5-1 and TRBJ2-7, is KAGVTQTPRYLIKTRGQQVTLSCSPISGHRSVSWYQQTPGQGLQFLFEYFSETQRNKGNFPGRFSGRQFSNSRSEMNVSTLELGDSALYLCASRASLHEQYFGPGTRLTVT.

This chain uses TRBV7-9 with TRBJ1-5, with D unresolved. Germline assignment: CDR1 SEHNR and CDR2 FQNEAQ (reference sequence). The V end was cut by 1 base, the J end by 3 bases, with 7 bases between. The CDR3 is made up of 14 amino acids. The CDR3 loop is CASSLVGFNQPQHF. The CDR3 coding sequence is TGTGCCAGCAGCTTAGTCGGTTTCAATCAGCCCCAGCATTTT.

V and J are TRBV6-6 and TRBJ1-1; D gene unclear. Germline CDR1 MNHNY, CDR2 SVGAGI (reference sequence). This CDR3 comprises 14 residues. Between the trimmed V and J ends, which lost 2 bases and 3 bases, there was a span of 10 bases. The DNA of the CDR3 is TGTGCCAGCAGTTACGCCTTGGCCGACACTGAAGCTTTCTTT. Its translation: CASSYALADTEAFF.

This clone was observed once. This chain links TRBV5-1 with TRBJ1-1; D is unclear. CDR3 length: 13 residues. V was trimmed by 0 bases and J by 2 bases, leaving 5 bases between them. Germline V gene data show CDR1 as SGHRS and CDR2 as YFSETQ. The CDR3 sequence: CASSLGANTEAFF. CDR3 nucleotide sequence: TGCGCCAGCAGCTTGGGGGCAAACACTGAAGCTTTCTTT.

V gene TRBV11-1 combines with J gene TRBJ1-5; D is unclear. Germline V gives CDR1 SGHAT, CDR2 FQDESV (reference sequence). The length of the CDR3 is 14 residues. Between the trimmed V and J ends, which lost 2 bases and 1 base, there was a span of 6 bases. The CDR3 DNA reads as TGTGCCAGCAGCTTACTCGGGAGCAATCAGCCCCAGCATTTT. It yields the protein CASSLLGSNQPQHF.

This clone was seen a few times. The chain has TRBV6-6 and TRBJ2-7, with D perhaps matching TRBD1 or TRBD2 (6 bases each). CDR3 length: 14 residues. Trimming removed 5 bases from V and 4 bases from J, with 15 bases in between. The germline gives CDR1 MNHNY, CDR2 SVGAGI (reference sequence). The chain's CDR3 is CASSGGTPDYEQYF. The CDR3 coding sequence is TGTGCCAGCAGTGGCGGGACACCTGATTACGAGCAGTACTTC.

The genes are TRBV11-3 and TRBJ2-3, with a weak D call TRBD2 (6 bases). This CDR3 spans 14 amino acids. V lost 4 bases and J lost 6, with 14 bases in between. Germline CDR1 reads SGHNT; CDR2 reads YENEEA. The CDR3: CASSWGGNGDTQYF. DNA of the CDR3: TGTGCCAGCAGCTGGGGCGGGAATGGGGATACGCAGTATTTT.

The V and J genes are TRBV29-1 and TRBJ2-7, with 8 bases fitting TRBD1. Germline V gene lookup returns CDR1 SQVTM and CDR2 ANQGSEA. This CDR3 contains 14 residues. Trimming cost V 4 bases and J 6 bases; bases outside gene matches: 11. The DNA of the CDR3 is TGCAGCGTTGGTCCCCAGGGGGCGCGTCGCGAGCAGTACTTC. Its translation: CSVGPQGARREQYF.

The rearrangement uses TRBV27 and TRBJ2-5; 10 bases are shared with TRBD2. The CDR3 is 16 residues long. J gave up 3 bases and V 5 bases, and 9 bases lay outside the gene matches. Germline CDR1 reads MNHEY; CDR2 reads SMNVEV (reference sequence). The CDR3 protein is CASSQTGLAGEETQYF. DNA of the CDR3: TGTGCCAGCAGTCAAACAGGGCTAGCGGGAGAAGAGACCCAGTACTTC.

V usage is TRBV7-9 and J usage is TRBJ2-2; 9 bases align to TRBD1. Trimming took 5 bases from V and 2 from J; bases not matched to a gene: 12. The CDR3 extends over 18 amino acids. Germline V gene data show CDR1 as SEHNR and CDR2 as FQNEAQ (reference sequence). This CDR3 is CASSHSPGTGLNTGELFF. Written as DNA, the CDR3 is TGTGCCAGCAGCCATTCTCCCGGGACAGGGTTAAACACCGGGGAGCTGTTTTTT.

V gene TRBV11-2 combines with J gene TRBJ1-1; D not resolved. The CDR3 runs 15 residues. Germline CDR1 is SGHAT and CDR2 is FQNNGV. Trimming removed 3 bases from V and 0 bases from J, with 11 bases in between. The CDR3 region is CASSFSASMNTEAFF. The CDR3 bases are TGTGCCAGCAGCTTTAGCGCATCAATGAACACTGAAGCTTTCTTT.

This clone was seen more than once but under ten times. The chain links TRBV18 to TRBJ1-3; the D is unclear. The CDR3 covers 14 residues. Germline CDR1 reads KGHSH; CDR2 reads LQKENI. Trimming left V 5 bases short and J 0 bases short, with 8 bases between. The CDR3 protein is CASSTGNSGNTIYF. CDR3 bases: TGTGCCAGCTCAACCGGAAACTCTGGAAACACCATATATTTT.

The rearrangement joins TRBV19 to TRBJ2-5; 7 nucleotides agree with TRBD1. The CDR3 runs to 12 residues. J was trimmed by 4 bases and V by 6 bases; bases with no gene match: 2. Germline values: CDR1 LNHDA, CDR2 SQIVND (reference sequence). The CDR3 region has the DNA TGTGCCAGTAGAGGACAGGCAGAGACCCAGTACTTC. This sequence encodes CASRGQAETQYF.

In DNA, the CDR3 is TGTGCCAGCAGCCCGCGCCTAGCGGGGGACAATGAGCAGTTCTTC. This gives the protein CASSPRLAGDNEQFF. The chain is built from TRBV9 and TRBJ2-1; TRBD2 matches at 10 bases. This CDR3 is 15 amino acids long. The germline CDR1 and CDR2 sequences are SGDLS and YYNGEE. V lost 4 bases to trimming and J lost 5 bases; unmatched junction nucleotides: 6. Full variable domain (missing parts from reference TRBV9 and TRBJ2-1): DSGVTQTPKHLITATGQRVTLRCSPRSGDLSVYWYQQSLDQGLQFLIQYYNGEERAKGNILERFSAQQFPDLHSELNLSSLELGDSALYFCASSPRLAGDNEQFFGPGTRLTVL.

The V call is TRBV27, the J call TRBJ2-7; 10 bases line up with TRBD1. The CDR3 has 14 residues. The germline gives CDR1 MNHEY, CDR2 SMNVEV (reference sequence). V lost 6 bases to trimming and J lost 2 bases; unmatched junction nucleotides: 4. CDR3 loop: CASSSGQGPYEQYF. The CDR3 DNA follows: TGTGCCAGCAGCTCGGGACAGGGGCCCTACGAGCAGTACTTC.

DNA for the CDR3: TGTGCCATCAGTGAGTCGGTAGGGCAGTCGAACACCGGGGAGCTGTTTTTT. Translating it yields CAISESVGQSNTGELFF. The chain carries TRBV10-3 and TRBJ2-2; D remains ambiguous. There are 17 residues in the CDR3. Trimming removed 0 bases at V and 0 bases at J, with 11 bases between. Germline V gene data show CDR1 as ENHRY and CDR2 as SYGVKD.

The V call is TRBV19, the J call TRBJ1-5; 8 bases are shared with TRBD1. The CDR3 loop spans 16 amino acids. In germline, CDR1 is LNHDA, CDR2 SQIVND (reference sequence). Losses at the gene ends were 4 bases for V and 7 bases for J; bases not matched to a gene: 12. The CDR3 here is CASSRPGQGEKQPQHF. As DNA, the CDR3 is TGTGCCAGTAGTAGACCCGGACAGGGAGAGAAACAGCCCCAGCATTTT.

This chain connects TRBV29-1 to TRBJ1-1; TRBD1 agrees at 7 bases. This CDR3 is 13 amino acids long. Germline V gives CDR1 SQVTM, CDR2 ANQGSEA. V gave up 6 bases and J gave up 3 bases; unmatched junction bases: 7. CDR3 nucleotide sequence: TGCAGCGTCAACATACAGGGGTACACTGAAGCTTTCTTT. As protein: CSVNIQGYTEAFF.

This chain links TRBV27 with TRBJ1-1; D gene uncertain. The germline V gene has CDR1 MNHEY and CDR2 SMNVEV (reference sequence). The CDR3 has 13 residues. V dropped 3 bases and J dropped 2 bases, with 7 bases sitting between them. CDR3 DNA sequence: TGTGCCAGCAGTTTCGAGGTTAACACTGAAGCTTTCTTT. Translated: CASSFEVNTEAFF.

This clone was seen a single time. The same CDR3 also results from other DNA sequences found in this sample. This rearrangement joins TRBV5-1 to TRBJ2-7; TRBD1 is a possible D gene (6 bases). The CDR3 loop spans 15 amino acids. Deletions cut 4 bases from V and 2 bases from J, with 16 bases between. CDR1 is SGHRS, CDR2 YFSETQ, per germline. Written as DNA, the CDR3 is TGCGCCAGCAGCCTGAACAGGGACCCAACCTACGAGCAGTACTTC. Protein: CASSLNRDPTYEQYF.

For this clone: The same CDR3 is also encoded by other DNA sequences in this sample. J is TRBJ1-1 and V is TRBV7-3; D is uncertain. Germline-derived CDR1 and CDR2 are SGHTA and FQGTGA. CDR3 size: 13 residues. V dropped 2 bases and J dropped 1 base, with 5 bases sitting between them. The CDR3 sequence: CASSLYENTEAFF. The CDR3 DNA follows: TGTGCCAGCAGCTTATATGAGAACACTGAAGCTTTCTTT.

The V gene is TRBV13, the J gene TRBJ2-7; TRBD2 might be the D (5 bases). Trimming cost V 5 bases and J 1 base, with 21 bases left between them. CDR1 and CDR2 (germline): PRHDT, FYEKMQ (reference sequence). The CDR3 spans 17 residues. The DNA of the CDR3 is TGTGCCAGCAGCCCCCTGACTAAGGCGGGCCTATCCTACGAGCAGTACTTC. Protein: CASSPLTKAGLSYEQYF.

The chain couples TRBV5-1 to TRBJ1-2; a weak D match, TRBD1 (6 bases). Germline values: CDR1 SGHRS, CDR2 YFSETQ. V lost 0 bases, J lost 5 bases, and 17 bases lay in between. The CDR3 has 16 amino acids. The DNA for the CDR3 is TGCGCCAGCAGCTTGGAGGGGAACAAGGACAGTTATGGCTACACCTTC. As protein: CASSLEGNKDSYGYTF.

The chain uses TRBV2 and TRBJ1-2; 7 bases are shared with TRBD1. Germline values: CDR1 SNHLY, CDR2 FYNNEI. V gave up 6 bases and J gave up 0 bases; unmatched junction bases: 10. The CDR3 runs to 16 residues. The CDR3 DNA reads TGTGCCAGCAGCTTCGACAGGGCGCAAACTAACTATGGCTACACCTTC. Its translation: CASSFDRAQTNYGYTF.

V usage is TRBV16 and J usage is TRBJ2-7; D is unresolved. The germline gives CDR1 KGHSY, CDR2 FQNENV. The CDR3 contains 14 residues. The V end was cut by 4 bases, the J end by 3 bases, with 13 bases between. CDR3 region: CASSRPIADYEQYF. DNA of the CDR3: TGTGCCAGCAGCCGCCCGATCGCCGACTACGAGCAGTACTTC. The full variable domain, in which reference TRBV16 and TRBJ2-7 provide the parts outside the CDR3, is GEEVAQTPKHLVRGEGQKAKLYCAPIKGHSYVFWYQQVLKNEFKFLISFQNENVFDETGMPKERFSAKCLPNSPCSLEIQATKLEDSAVYFCASSRPIADYEQYFGPGTRLTVT.

This clone was recorded a few times. The sample carries other DNA sequences with the same CDR3. CDR3 region: CASSPGFSGNTIYF. CDR3 coding DNA: TGTGCCAGCAGCCCGGGGTTCTCTGGAAACACCATATATTTT. This sequence joins TRBV27 and TRBJ1-3; D remains ambiguous. V gave up 6 bases and J gave up 0 bases, with 9 bases separating them. Germline V gene data show CDR1 as MNHEY and CDR2 as SMNVEV (reference sequence). The CDR3 length is 14 residues.